This TCR beta chain was captured by sequencing in a study of blood T cell repertoires in COVID-19. Study overall: Sites in the United States, Italy and Spain provided acute and convalescent COVID-19 samples. PBMCs, B-cell-depleted T cells, or T cells were the source of the cDNA or gDNA that made up the material.

How the authors handled the data: Amplification of reference gene primers was used by the study to estimate nucleated cell counts. Assay: immunoSEQ multiplex PCR; the TCRdb copy retains only in-frame clones and omits some. From that table come the V and J calls and clone size; the DNA was used to work out D and trimming. The table records 110,000 or so clones, more than 70% of them present only once. The V end lost 0 bases, the J end lost 4 bases, and 14 bases lay between the germline ends. The CDR3 consists of 16 residues. The V gene's germline CDR1 is SGHRS and CDR2 YFSETQ. This rearrangement joins TRBV5-1 to TRBJ1-3; a possible D gene is TRBD1 (5 bases). This TCR was sampled from a human donor in a cohort sampled during active COVID-19. Sequencing was carried out using peripheral blood. The CDR3 protein is CASSLDSPRTGNTIYF. In DNA, the CDR3 is TGCGCCAGCAGCTTGGATTCGCCGCGGACAGGAAACACCATATATTTT.